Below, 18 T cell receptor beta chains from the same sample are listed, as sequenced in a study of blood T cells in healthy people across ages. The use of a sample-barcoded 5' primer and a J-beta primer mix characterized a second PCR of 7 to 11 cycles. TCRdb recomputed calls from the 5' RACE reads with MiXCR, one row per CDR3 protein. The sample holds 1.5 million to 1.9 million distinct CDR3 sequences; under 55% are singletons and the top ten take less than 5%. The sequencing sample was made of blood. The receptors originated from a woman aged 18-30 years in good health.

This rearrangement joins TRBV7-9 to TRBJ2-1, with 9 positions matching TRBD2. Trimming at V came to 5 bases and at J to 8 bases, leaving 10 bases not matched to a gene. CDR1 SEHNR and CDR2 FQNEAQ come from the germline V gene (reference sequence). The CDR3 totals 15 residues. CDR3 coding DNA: TGTGCCAGCAGCCTCTACGCGGGAGGGCCCCATGAGCAGTTCTTC. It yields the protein CASSLYAGGPHEQFF.

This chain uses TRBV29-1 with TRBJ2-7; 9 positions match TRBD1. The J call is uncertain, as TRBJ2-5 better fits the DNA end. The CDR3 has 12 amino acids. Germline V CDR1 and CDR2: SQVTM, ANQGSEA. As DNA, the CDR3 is TGCAGCGTTAACAGGGGGCGGGAGACCCAGTACTTC. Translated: CSVNRGRETQYF.

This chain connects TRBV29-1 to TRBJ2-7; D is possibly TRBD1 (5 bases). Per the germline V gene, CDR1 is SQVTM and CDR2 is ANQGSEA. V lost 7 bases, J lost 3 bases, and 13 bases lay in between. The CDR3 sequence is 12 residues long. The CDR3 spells CSGAPQGYEQYF. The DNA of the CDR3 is TGCAGCGGTGCCCCCCAGGGCTACGAGCAGTACTTC.

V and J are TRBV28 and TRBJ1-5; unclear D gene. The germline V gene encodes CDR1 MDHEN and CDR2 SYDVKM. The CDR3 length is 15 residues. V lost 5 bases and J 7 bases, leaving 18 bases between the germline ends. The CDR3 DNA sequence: TGTGCCAGCAGTATCCAGACGGCTTTAGGGCAGCCCCAGCATTTT. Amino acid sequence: CASSIQTALGQPQHF.

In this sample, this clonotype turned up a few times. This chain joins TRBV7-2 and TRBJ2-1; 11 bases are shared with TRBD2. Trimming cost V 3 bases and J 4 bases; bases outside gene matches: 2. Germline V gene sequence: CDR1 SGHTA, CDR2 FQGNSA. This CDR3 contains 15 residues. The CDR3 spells CASSFASGRYNEQFF. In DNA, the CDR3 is TGTGCCAGCAGCTTCGCTAGCGGGAGGTACAATGAGCAGTTCTTC.

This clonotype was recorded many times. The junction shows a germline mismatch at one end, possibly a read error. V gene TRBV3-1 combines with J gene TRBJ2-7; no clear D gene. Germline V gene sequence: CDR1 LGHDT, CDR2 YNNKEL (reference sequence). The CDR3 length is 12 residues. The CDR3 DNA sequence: TGCGCCAGCAGCCAGGTTAGCTACGAGCAGTACTTC. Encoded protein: CASSQVSYEQYF.

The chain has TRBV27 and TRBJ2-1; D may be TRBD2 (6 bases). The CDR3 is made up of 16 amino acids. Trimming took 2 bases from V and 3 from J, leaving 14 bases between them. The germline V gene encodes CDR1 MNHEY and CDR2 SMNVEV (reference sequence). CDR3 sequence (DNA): TGTGCCAGCAGTTTAGCACGAGATAGCGGCTACAATGAGCAGTTCTTC. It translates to CASSLARDSGYNEQFF.

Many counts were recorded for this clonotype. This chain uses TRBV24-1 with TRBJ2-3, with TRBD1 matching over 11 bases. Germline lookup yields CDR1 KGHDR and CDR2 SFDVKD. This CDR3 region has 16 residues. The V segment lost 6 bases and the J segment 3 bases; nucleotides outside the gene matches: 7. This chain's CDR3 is CATSSDRGLWTDTQYF. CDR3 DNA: TGTGCCACCAGTTCGGACAGGGGGCTATGGACAGATACGCAGTATTTT.

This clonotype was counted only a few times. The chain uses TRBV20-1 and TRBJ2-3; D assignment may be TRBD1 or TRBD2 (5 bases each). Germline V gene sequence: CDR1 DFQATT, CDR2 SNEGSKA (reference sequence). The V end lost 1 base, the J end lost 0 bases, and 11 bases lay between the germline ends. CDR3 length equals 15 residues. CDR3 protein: CSARAIGTSTDTQYF. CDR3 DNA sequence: TGCAGTGCTAGAGCCATCGGGACGAGCACAGATACGCAGTATTTT.

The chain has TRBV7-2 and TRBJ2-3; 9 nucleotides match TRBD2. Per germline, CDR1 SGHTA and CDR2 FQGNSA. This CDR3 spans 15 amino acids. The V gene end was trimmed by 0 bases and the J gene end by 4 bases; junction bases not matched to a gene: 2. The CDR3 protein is CASSLAASGADTQYF. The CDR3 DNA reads TGTGCCAGCAGCTTAGCGGCTAGCGGGGCAGATACGCAGTATTTT.

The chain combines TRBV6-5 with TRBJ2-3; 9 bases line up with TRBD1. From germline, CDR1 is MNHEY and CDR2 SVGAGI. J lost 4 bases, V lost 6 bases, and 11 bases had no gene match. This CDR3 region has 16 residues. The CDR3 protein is CASSAGTGRMPDTQYF. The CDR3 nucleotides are TGTGCCAGCAGCGCCGGGACAGGGAGGATGCCAGATACGCAGTATTTT.

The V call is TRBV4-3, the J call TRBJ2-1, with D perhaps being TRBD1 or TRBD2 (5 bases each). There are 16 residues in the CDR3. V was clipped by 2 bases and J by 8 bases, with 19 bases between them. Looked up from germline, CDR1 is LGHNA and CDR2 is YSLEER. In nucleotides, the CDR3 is TGCGCCAGCAGCCAAAACGACTGGGACCTAAGCGATGAGCAGTTCTTC. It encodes CASSQNDWDLSDEQFF.

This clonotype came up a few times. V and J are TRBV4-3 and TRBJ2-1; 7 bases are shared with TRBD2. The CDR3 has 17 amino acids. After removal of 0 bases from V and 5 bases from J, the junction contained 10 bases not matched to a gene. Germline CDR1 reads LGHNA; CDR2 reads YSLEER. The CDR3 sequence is CASSQDGASGLHNEQFF. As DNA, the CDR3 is TGCGCCAGCAGCCAAGATGGTGCTAGCGGCCTCCACAATGAGCAGTTCTTC.

The CDR3 DNA reads TGTGCCAGCAGCCCTAAGCGGGCCTCCAACACCGGGGAGCTGTTTTTT. Amino acids: CASSPKRASNTGELFF. The chain joins TRBV3-1 to TRBJ2-2, with D tentatively TRBD2 (6 bases). Trimming removed 4 bases at V and 2 bases at J, with 14 bases between. CDR3 length: 16 residues. The germline V gene encodes CDR1 LGHDT and CDR2 YNNKEL (reference sequence).

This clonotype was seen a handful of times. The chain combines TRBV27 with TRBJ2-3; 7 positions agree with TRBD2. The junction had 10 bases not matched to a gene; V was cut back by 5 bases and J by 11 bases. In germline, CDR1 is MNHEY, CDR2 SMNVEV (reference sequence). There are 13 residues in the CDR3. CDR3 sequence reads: CASSPASGPEQYF. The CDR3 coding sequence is TGTGCCAGCAGTCCTGCTAGCGGCCCCGAGCAGTATTTT.

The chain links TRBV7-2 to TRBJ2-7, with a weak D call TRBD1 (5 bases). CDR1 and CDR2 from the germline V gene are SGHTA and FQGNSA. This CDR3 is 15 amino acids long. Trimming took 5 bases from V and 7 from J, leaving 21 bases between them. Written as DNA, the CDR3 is TGTGCCAGCAGCCCCTCCCGGACATTTTACAATGAGCAGTACTTC. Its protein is CASSPSRTFYNEQYF.

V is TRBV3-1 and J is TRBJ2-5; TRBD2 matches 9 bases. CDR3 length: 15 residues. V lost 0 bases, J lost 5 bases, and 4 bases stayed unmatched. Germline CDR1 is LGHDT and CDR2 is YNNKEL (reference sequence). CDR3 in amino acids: CASSQDGLASETQYF. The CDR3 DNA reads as TGTGCCAGCAGCCAAGATGGACTAGCGTCGGAGACCCAGTACTTC.

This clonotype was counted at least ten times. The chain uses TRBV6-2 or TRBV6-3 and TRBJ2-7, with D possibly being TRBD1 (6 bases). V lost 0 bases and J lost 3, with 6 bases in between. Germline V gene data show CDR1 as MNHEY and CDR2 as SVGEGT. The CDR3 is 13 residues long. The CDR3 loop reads CASSYSGHYEQYF. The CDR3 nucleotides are TGTGCCAGCAGTTACTCGGGACACTACGAGCAGTACTTC.